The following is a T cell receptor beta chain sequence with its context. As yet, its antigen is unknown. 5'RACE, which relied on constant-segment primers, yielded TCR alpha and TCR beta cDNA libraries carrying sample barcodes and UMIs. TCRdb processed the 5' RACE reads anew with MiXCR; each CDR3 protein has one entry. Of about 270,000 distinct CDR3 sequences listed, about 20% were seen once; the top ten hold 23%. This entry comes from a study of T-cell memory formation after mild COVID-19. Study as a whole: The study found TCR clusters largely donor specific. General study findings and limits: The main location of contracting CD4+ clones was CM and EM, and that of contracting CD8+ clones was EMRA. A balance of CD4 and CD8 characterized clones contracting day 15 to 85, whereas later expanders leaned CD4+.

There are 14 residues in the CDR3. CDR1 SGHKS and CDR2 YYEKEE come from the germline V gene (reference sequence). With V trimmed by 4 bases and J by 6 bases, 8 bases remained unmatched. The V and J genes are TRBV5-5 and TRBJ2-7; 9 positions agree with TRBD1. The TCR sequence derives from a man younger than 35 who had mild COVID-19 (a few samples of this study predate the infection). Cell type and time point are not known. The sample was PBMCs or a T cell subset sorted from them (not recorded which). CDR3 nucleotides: TGTGCCAGCAGCACCCGGGACAGGGTGGGCGAGCAGTACGTC. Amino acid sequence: CASSTRDRVGEQYV.